This TCR beta chain was found in a study of CD8 T cells in ankylosing spondylitis. Whole-study findings and limits: From matched ankylosing spondylitis synovial fluid, disease-linked clones were reportedly recovered at significantly enriched levels. CD8+ cells made up the disease-linked clones, which were relatively rare in peripheral blood. Typical of ankylosing spondylitis blood, it appeared, was a TCR beta motif of roughly eight highly homologous variants.

TCRdb independently ran MiXCR on the 5' RACE reads; one entry per CDR3 protein. The table has under 850,000 distinct CDR3 sequences, 15% to 20% seen once; the top ten hold over 15%. Regarding this clonotype: Its antigen remains unidentified. One end of the junction varies from germline; a read error may be responsible.

The sequencing input was blood, either unsorted or a sorted T cell fraction (not recorded which). The TCR originated in a male donor with ankylosing spondylitis.

CDR3 residues: CCAVSADSPNRDTQYF. The CDR3, as DNA: TGCTGTGCTGTATCGGCGGACAGTCCTAATCGAGATACGCAGTATTTT. The gene calls are TRBV20-1 and TRBJ2-3; D may be TRBD1 (6 bases). In germline, CDR1 is DFQATT, CDR2 SNEGSKA (reference sequence). The CDR3 consists of 16 residues.